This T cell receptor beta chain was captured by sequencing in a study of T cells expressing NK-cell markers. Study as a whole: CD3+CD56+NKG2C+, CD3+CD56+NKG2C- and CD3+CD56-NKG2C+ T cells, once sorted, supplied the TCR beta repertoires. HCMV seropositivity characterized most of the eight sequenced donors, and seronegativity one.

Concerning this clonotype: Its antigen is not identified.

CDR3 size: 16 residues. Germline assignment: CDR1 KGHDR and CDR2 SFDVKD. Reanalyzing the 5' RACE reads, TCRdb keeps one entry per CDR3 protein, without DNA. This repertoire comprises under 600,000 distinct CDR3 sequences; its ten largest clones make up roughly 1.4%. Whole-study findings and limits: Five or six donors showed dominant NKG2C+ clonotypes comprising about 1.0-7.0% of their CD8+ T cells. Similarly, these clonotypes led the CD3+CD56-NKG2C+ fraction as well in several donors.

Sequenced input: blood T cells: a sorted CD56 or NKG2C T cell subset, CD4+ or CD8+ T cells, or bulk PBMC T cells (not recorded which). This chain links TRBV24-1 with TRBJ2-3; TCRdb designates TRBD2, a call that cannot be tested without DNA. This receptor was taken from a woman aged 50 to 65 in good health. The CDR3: CATSDGAGGSADTQYF.